This paragraph covers one T cell receptor (beta chain) sequence. The sample comes from a study of tumor-infiltrating lymphocytes in oesophageal squamous cell carcinoma. TCRdb reanalysed the PCR reads using MiXCR and keeps one entry per CDR3 protein. There are fewer than 20,000 distinct CDR3 sequences in the sample; around two fifths occur only once, and approximately 13% lies in the top ten. CDR3 size: 15 residues. Germline CDR1 MGHDK, CDR2 SYGVNS. Trimming cost V 4 bases and J 7 bases, with 18 bases left between them. The sequence came from a male donor with esophageal squamous cell carcinoma. Material: normal esophageal tissue next to the tumor. The chain uses TRBV25-1 and TRBJ2-3; D may be TRBD2 (6 bases). This CDR3 is CASSARDSGWYTQYF. In nucleotides, the CDR3 is TGTGCCAGCAGTGCCCGGGACTCAGGGTGGTATACGCAGTATTTT.